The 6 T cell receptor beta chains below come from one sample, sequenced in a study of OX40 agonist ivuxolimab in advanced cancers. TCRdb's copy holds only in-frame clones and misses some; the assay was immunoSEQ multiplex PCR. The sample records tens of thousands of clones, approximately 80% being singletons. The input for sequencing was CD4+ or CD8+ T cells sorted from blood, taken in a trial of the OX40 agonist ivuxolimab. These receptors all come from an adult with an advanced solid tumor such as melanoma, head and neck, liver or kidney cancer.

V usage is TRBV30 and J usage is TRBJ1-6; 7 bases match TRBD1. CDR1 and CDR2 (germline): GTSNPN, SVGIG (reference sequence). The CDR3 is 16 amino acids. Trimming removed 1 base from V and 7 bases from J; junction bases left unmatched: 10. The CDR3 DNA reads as TGTGCCTGGAGTGGAGGGACAGCGACCTTCAATTCACCCCTCCACTTT. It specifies CAWSGGTATFNSPLHF. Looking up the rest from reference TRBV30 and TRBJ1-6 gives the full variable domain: SQTIHQWPATLVQPVGSPLSLECTVEGTSNPNLYWYRQAAGRGLQLLFYSVGIGQISSEVPQNLSASRPQDRQFILSSKKLLLSDSGFYLCAWSGGTATFNSPLHFGNGTRLTVT.

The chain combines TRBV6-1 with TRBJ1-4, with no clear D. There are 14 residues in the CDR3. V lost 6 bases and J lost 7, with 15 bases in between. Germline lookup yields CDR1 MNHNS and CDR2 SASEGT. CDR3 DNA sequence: TGTGCCAGCAGCGAACGCGGCTGGGCTGAAAAACTGTTTTTT. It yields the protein CASSERGWAEKLFF.

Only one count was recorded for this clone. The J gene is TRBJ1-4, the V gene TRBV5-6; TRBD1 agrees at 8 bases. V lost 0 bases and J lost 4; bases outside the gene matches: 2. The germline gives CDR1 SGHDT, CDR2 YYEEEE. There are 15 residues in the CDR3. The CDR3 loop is CASSLATGDNEKLFF. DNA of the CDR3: TGTGCCAGCAGCTTGGCGACAGGGGATAATGAAAAACTGTTTTTT. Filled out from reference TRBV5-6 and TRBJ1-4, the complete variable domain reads DAGVTQSPTHLIKTRGQQVTLRCSPKSGHDTVSWYQQALGQGPQFIFQYYEEEERQRGNFPDRFSGHQFPNYSSELNVNALLLGDSALYLCASSLATGDNEKLFFGSGTQLSVL.

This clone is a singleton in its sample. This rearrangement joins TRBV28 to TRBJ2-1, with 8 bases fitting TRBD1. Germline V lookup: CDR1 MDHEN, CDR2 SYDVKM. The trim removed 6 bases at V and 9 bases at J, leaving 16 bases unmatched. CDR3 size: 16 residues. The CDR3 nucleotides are TGTGCCAGCAGATCAGGGGGCTGGAGTAAAGTCAGTGAGCAGTTCTTC. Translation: CASRSGGWSKVSEQFF. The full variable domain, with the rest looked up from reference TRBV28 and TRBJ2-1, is DVKVTQSSRYLVKRTGEKVFLECVQDMDHENMFWYRQDPGLGLRLIYFSYDVKMKEKGDIPEGYSVSREKKERFSLILESASTNQTSMYLCASRSGGWSKVSEQFFGPGTRLTVL.

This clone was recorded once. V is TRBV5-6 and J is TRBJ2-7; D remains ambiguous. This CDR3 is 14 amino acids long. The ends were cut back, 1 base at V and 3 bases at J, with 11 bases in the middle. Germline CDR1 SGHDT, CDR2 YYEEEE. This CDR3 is CASSLYGPLYEQYV. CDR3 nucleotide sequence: TGTGCCAGCAGCTTGTACGGGCCCCTCTACGAGCAGTACGTC.

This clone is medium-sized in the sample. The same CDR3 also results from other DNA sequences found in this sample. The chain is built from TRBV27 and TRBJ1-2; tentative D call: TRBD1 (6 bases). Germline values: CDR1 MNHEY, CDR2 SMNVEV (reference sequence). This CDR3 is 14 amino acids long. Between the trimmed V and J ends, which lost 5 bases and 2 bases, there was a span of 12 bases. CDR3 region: CASSLQGGNYGYTF. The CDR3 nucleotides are TGTGCCAGCAGTCTACAGGGTGGGAACTATGGCTACACCTTC.